Listed below are T cell receptor beta chains from one sample, sequenced in a study of blood T cell repertoires in COVID-19. Sequencing was performed with immunoSEQ multiplex PCR; in TCRdb, only in-frame clones are kept and a portion is missing. The sample consists of 80,000 to 90,000 clones, approximately 86% of them appearing once. Sample: peripheral blood. The receptors were sampled from a woman of 80 years or more with COVID-19, enrolled during active disease. The CDR3 runs from the conserved cysteine through the conserved F or W. A D gene is named only where the DNA matches it firmly. Clone size is shown for a subset of rows, as once, few, many or a class of expanded clone.

>TRBV7-9|TRBJ1-4|TRBD1|.
CASSLDRGAHEKLFF
TGTGCCAGCAGCTTGGACAGGGGGGCTCATGAAAAACTGTTTTTT
>TRBV28|TRBJ2-1|.|.
CASSSPGLPGVHEQFF
TGTGCCAGCAGTTCCCCGGGACTCCCGGGAGTCCATGAGCAGTTCTTC
>TRBV18|TRBJ2-3|TRBD1|.
CASSLPDRGLLDTQYF
TGTGCCAGCTCACTACCGGACAGGGGGCTTTTAGATACGCAGTATTTT
>TRBV29-1|TRBJ2-5|TRBD1|.
CSVEGVGQKKETQYF
TGCAGCGTTGAAGGGGTGGGACAGAAAAAAGAGACCCAGTACTTC
>TRBV6-5|TRBJ2-3|TRBD2|.
CASTASGGFTDTQYF
TGTGCCAGCACGGCTAGCGGGGGGTTCACAGATACGCAGTATTTT
>TRBV6-6|TRBJ2-7|.|.
CASRVGDYEQYF
TGTGCCAGCAGGGTAGGGGATTACGAGCAGTACTTC
>TRBV5-1|TRBJ2-3|TRBD1|.
CASSLQGAGDTQYF
TGCGCCAGCAGCTTGCAGGGGGCTGGCGATACGCAGTATTTT
>TRBV7-3|TRBJ1-1|.|few
CASSLQAGDTEAFF
TGTGCCAGCAGCTTACAGGCAGGGGATACTGAAGCTTTCTTT
>TRBV19|TRBJ2-2|.|.
CASSTQYTGELFF
TGTGCCAGTAGCACCCAGTACACCGGGGAGCTGTTTTTT
>TRBV20-1|TRBJ1-4|.|.
CSASFSRGPPTNEKLFF
TGCAGTGCTAGTTTTAGCAGGGGTCCCCCAACTAATGAAAAACTGTTTTTT
>TRBV19|TRBJ1-1|TRBD1|.
CASIDRGRLNTEAFF
TGTGCCAGTATTGACAGGGGGCGCCTGAACACTGAAGCTTTCTTT
>TRBV4-1|TRBJ2-7|TRBD2|.
CASSHSGLAGDYEQYF
TGCGCCAGCAGCCACTCGGGACTAGCGGGGGATTACGAGCAGTACTTC
>TRBV11-2|TRBJ1-2|TRBD1|medium-sized
CASSFWTGGDYTF
TGTGCCAGCAGCTTTTGGACAGGGGGCGATTACACCTTC
>TRBV18|TRBJ2-3|TRBD2|.
CASSPGGSSTDTQYF
TGTGCCAGCTCACCGGGAGGGTCTAGCACAGATACGCAGTATTTT
>TRBV29-1|TRBJ2-5|.|.
CSVGARRSTTQYF
TGCAGCGTTGGGGCAAGACGAAGTACGACCCAGTACTTC
>TRBV7-6|TRBJ2-1|.|.
CASSLGGMNEQFF
TGTGCCAGCAGCTTAGGGGGCATGAATGAGCAGTTCTTC
>TRBV21-1|TRBJ1-1|.|once
CASSSLRGRTEAFF
TGTGCCAGCAGCAGCCTTAGGGGCCGCACTGAAGCTTTCTTT
>TRBV5-1|TRBJ2-1|TRBD2|.
CASSPGTSLNEQFF
TGCGCCAGCAGCCCCGGGACTAGTCTAAATGAGCAGTTCTTC
>TRBV15|TRBJ1-1|.|once
CATSRDPRENTEAFF
TGTGCCACCAGCAGAGATCCCAGGGAGAACACTGAAGCTTTCTTT
>TRBV7-8|TRBJ1-5|.|.
CASSLGDSSNQPQHF
TGTGCCAGCAGCTTAGGCGACAGCAGCAATCAGCCCCAGCATTTT
>TRBV7-8|TRBJ1-3|.|.
CASSLEGYSYTIYF
TGTGCCAGCAGCTTAGAAGGCTACAGCTACACCATATATTTT
>TRBV5-6|TRBJ2-2|.|.
CASSLDWGANTGELFF
TGTGCCAGCAGCTTGGACTGGGGCGCGAACACCGGGGAGCTGTTTTTT
>TRBV10-3|TRBJ2-1|TRBD2|.
CAISRAGAGEQFF
TGTGCCATCAGTCGAGCGGGAGCTGGTGAGCAGTTCTTC